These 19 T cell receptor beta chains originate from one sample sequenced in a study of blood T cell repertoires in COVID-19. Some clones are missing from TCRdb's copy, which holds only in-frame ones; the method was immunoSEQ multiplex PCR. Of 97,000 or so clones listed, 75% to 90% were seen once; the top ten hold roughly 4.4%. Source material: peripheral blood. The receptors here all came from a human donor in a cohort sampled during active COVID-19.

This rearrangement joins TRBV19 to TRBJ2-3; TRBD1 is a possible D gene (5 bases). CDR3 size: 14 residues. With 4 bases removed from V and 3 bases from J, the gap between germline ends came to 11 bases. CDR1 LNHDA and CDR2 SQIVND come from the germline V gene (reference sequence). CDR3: CASSRTRDTDTQYF. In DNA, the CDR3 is TGTGCCAGTAGTAGGACCAGGGATACAGATACGCAGTATTTT.

The CDR3 reads CASTKGQSYEQYF. The CDR3 nucleotides read TGTGCCAGCACCAAGGGGCAGTCCTACGAGCAGTACTTC. This sequence joins TRBV25-1 and TRBJ2-7; TRBD1 is a possible D gene (5 bases). The CDR3 runs to 13 residues. Per germline, CDR1 MGHDK and CDR2 SYGVNS. V lost 7 bases and J lost 1, with 11 bases in between.

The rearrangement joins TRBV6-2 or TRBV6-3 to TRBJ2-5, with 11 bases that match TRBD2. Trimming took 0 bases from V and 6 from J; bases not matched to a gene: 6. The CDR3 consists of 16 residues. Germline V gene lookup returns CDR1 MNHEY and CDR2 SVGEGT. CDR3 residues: CASSYSVTSGVQTQYF. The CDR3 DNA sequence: TGTGCCAGCAGTTACTCGGTGACTAGCGGGGTCCAGACCCAGTACTTC.

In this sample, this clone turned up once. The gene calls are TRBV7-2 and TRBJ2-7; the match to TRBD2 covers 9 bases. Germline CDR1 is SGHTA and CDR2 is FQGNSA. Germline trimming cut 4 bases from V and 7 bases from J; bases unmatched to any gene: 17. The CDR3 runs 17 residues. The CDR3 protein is CASSSRSSGGSFGEQYF. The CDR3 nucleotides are TGTGCCAGCAGCTCCCGGAGTAGCGGGGGATCCTTTGGGGAGCAGTACTTC.

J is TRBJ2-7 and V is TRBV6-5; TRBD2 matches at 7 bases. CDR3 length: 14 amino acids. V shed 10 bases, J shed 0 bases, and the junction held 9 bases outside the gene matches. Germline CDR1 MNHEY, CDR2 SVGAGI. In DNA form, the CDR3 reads TGTGCCACCTTTCCCGGGGGGAACTCCTACGAGCAGTACTTC. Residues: CATFPGGNSYEQYF.

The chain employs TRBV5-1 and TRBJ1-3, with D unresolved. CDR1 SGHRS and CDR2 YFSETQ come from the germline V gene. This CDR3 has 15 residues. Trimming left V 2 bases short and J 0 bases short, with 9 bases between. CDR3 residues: CASSFDFASGNTIYF. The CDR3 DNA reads TGCGCCAGCAGCTTTGACTTCGCCTCTGGAAACACCATATATTTT.

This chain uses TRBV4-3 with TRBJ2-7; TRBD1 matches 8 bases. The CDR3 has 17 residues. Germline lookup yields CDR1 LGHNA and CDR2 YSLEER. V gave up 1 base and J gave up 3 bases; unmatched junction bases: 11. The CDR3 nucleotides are TGCGCCAGCAGCCAAGTCGGACAGGGTGGACCTGGCTACGAGCAGTACTTC. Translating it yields CASSQVGQGGPGYEQYF.

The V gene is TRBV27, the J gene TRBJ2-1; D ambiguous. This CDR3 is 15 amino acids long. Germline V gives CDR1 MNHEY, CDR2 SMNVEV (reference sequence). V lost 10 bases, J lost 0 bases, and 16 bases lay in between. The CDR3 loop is CATSPGWSSYNEQFF. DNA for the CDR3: TGTGCCACCTCTCCCGGATGGAGCTCCTACAATGAGCAGTTCTTC.

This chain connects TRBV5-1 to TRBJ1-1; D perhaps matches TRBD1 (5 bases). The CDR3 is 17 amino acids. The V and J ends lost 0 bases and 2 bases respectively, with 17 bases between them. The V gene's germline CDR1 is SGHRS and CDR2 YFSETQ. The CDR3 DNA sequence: TGCGCCAGCAGCTTGGGCCAGGGTACGGGTTATAACACTGAAGCTTTCTTT. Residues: CASSLGQGTGYNTEAFF.

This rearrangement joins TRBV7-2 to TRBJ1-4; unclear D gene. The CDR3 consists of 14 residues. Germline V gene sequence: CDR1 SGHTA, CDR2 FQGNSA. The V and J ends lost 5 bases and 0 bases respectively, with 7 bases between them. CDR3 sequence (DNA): TGTGCCAGCAGCCGTTCTGCAACTAATGAAAAACTGTTTTTT. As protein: CASSRSATNEKLFF.

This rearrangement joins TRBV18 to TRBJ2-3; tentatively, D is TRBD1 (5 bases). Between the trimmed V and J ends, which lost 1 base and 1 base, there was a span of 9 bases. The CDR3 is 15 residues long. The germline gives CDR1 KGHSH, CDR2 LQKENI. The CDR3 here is CASSPQVGGTDTQYF. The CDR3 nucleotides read TGTGCCAGCTCACCACAGGTAGGGGGCACAGATACGCAGTATTTT.

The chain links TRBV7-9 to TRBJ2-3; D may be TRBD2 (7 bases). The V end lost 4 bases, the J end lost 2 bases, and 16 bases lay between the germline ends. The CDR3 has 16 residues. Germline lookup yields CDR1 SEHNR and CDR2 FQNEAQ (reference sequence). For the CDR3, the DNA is TGTGCCAGCAGCTCTAGGCTGGCGGGGGCCACAGATACGCAGTATTTT. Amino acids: CASSSRLAGATDTQYF. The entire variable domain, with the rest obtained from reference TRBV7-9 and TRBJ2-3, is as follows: DTGVSQNPRHKITKRGQNVTFRCDPISEHNRLYWYRQTLGQGPEFLTYFQNEAQLEKSRLLSDRFSAERPKGSFSTLEIQRTEQGDSAMYLCASSSRLAGATDTQYFGPGTRLTVL.

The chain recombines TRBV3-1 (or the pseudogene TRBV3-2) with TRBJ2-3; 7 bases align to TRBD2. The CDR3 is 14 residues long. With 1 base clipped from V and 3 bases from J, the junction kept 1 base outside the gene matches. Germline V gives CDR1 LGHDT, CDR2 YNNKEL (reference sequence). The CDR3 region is CASSQGAGTDTQYF. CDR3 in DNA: TGTGCCAGCAGCCAAGGAGCGGGGACAGATACGCAGTATTTT.

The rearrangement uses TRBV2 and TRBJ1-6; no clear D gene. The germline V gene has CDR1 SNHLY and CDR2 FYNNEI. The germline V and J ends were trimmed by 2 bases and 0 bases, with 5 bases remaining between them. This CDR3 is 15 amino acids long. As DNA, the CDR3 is TGTGCCAGCAGTGAAAGGAGCTCCTATAATTCACCCCTCCACTTT. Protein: CASSERSSYNSPLHF. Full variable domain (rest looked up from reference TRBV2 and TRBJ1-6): EPEVTQTPSHQVTQMGQEVILRCVPISNHLYFYWYRQILGQKVEFLVSFYNNEISEKSEIFDDQFSVERPDGSNFTLKIRSTKLEDSAMYFCASSERSSYNSPLHFGNGTRLTVT.

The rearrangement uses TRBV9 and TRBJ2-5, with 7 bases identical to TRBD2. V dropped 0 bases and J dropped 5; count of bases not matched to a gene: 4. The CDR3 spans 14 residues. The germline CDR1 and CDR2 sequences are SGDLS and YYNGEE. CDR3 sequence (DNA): TGTGCCAGCAGCGTAGGGACGCGGGGGGAGACCCAGTACTTC. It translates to CASSVGTRGETQYF.

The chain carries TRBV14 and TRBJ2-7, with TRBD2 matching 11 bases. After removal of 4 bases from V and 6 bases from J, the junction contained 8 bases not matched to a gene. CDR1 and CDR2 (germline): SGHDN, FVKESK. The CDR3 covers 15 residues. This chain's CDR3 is CASSPRTSGYSEQYF. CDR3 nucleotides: TGTGCCAGCAGCCCTAGGACTAGCGGGTATTCCGAGCAGTACTTC.

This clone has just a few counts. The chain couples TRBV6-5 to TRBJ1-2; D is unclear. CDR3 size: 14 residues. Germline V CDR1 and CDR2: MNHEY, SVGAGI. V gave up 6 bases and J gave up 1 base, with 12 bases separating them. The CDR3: CASSEDRVNYGYTF. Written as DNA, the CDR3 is TGTGCCAGCAGCGAGGATCGGGTTAACTATGGCTACACCTTC.

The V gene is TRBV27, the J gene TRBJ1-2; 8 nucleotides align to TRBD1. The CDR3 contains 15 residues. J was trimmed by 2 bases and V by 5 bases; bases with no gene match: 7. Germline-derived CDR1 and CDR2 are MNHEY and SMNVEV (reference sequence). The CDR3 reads CASSPRRTGNYGYTF. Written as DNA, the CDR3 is TGTGCCAGCAGTCCGCGACGGACAGGGAACTATGGCTACACCTTC.

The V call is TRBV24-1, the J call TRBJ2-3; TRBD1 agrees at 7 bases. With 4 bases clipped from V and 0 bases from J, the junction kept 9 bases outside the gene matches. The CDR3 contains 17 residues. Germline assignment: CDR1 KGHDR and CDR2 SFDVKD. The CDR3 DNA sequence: TGTGCCACCAGTGACTCGGTCGGGGACAGTAGCACAGATACGCAGTATTTT. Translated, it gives CATSDSVGDSSTDTQYF.